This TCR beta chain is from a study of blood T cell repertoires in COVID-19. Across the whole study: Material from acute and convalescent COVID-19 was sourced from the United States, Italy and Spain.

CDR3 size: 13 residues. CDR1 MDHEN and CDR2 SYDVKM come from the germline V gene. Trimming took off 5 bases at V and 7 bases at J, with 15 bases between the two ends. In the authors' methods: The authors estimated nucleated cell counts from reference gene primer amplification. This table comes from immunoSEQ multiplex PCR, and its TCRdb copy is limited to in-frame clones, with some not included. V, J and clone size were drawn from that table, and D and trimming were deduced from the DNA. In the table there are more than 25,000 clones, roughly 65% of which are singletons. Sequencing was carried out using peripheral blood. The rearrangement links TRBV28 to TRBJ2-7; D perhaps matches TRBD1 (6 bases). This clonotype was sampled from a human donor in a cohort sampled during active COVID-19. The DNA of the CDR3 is TGTGCCAGCAGTCGGACAGTGGATAAGGAGCAGTACTTC. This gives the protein CASSRTVDKEQYF.